What follows are 14 T cell receptor beta chains derived from one specimen sequenced in a study of blood T cell repertoires in COVID-19. Here immunoSEQ multiplex PCR was the method, and the copy in TCRdb shows in-frame clones only, minus some. The sample has under 250,000 clones, 88% seen once. Sequences were obtained from peripheral blood. All receptors derive from an older woman with acute or convalescent COVID-19.

The chain recombines TRBV9 with TRBJ2-5; perhaps TRBD1 as D (6 bases). Germline CDR1 and CDR2: SGDLS and YYNGEE. This CDR3 is 15 amino acids long. With 2 bases removed from V and 1 base from J, the gap between germline ends came to 12 bases. CDR3 DNA sequence: TGTGCCAGCAGCGTTAAGACAGGACTCCAAGAGACCCAGTACTTC. Translated, it gives CASSVKTGLQETQYF.

This rearrangement joins TRBV27 to TRBJ2-1; a weak D match, TRBD1 (6 bases). The germline CDR1 and CDR2 sequences are MNHEY and SMNVEV (reference sequence). The CDR3 totals 14 residues. Trimming removed 4 bases at V and 0 bases at J, with 7 bases between. The chain's CDR3 is CASSWTVSYNEQFF. CDR3 coding DNA: TGTGCCAGCAGTTGGACAGTCTCCTACAATGAGCAGTTCTTC.

The J gene is TRBJ1-6, the V gene TRBV19; D gene ambiguous. CDR3 length equals 13 residues. V gave up 1 base and J gave up 7 bases, with 5 bases separating them. Germline lookup yields CDR1 LNHDA and CDR2 SQIVND (reference sequence). The CDR3: CASSIVRNSPLHF. CDR3 coding DNA: TGTGCCAGTAGTATAGTGAGAAATTCACCCCTCCACTTT.

In this sample, this clone turned up a few times. V gene TRBV27 combines with J gene TRBJ1-6; D is unresolved. The CDR3 length is 14 residues. The V end was cut by 4 bases, the J end by 10 bases, with 14 bases between. CDR1 and CDR2 (germline): MNHEY, SMNVEV (reference sequence). CDR3 sequence (DNA): TGTGCCAGCAGTTCCTCTGGGCCCAACTCACCCCTCCACTTT. Amino acid sequence: CASSSSGPNSPLHF.

The chain couples TRBV28 to TRBJ1-1; no clear D. This CDR3 is built from 13 residues. V was shortened by 8 bases and J by 1 base, with 11 bases between the two germline ends. Germline V gene sequence: CDR1 MDHEN, CDR2 SYDVKM. The CDR3 spells CASGLLRNTEAFF. In DNA form, the CDR3 reads TGTGCCAGCGGACTGCTGCGGAACACTGAAGCTTTCTTT. The full variable domain, in which reference TRBV28 and TRBJ1-1 provide the parts outside the CDR3, is DVKVTQSSRYLVKRTGEKVFLECVQDMDHENMFWYRQDPGLGLRLIYFSYDVKMKEKGDIPEGYSVSREKKERFSLILESASTNQTSMYLCASGLLRNTEAFFGQGTRLTVV.

This clone appeared a single time. The chain joins TRBV28 to TRBJ1-5, with a possible D match to TRBD1 (5 bases). Trimming took off 5 bases at V and 3 bases at J, with 14 bases between the two ends. This CDR3 contains 15 residues. Germline V lookup: CDR1 MDHEN, CDR2 SYDVKM. CDR3 loop: CASSVAGTINQPQHF. The CDR3, as DNA: TGTGCCAGCAGTGTGGCGGGGACTATCAATCAGCCCCAGCATTTT. Drawing the rest from reference TRBV28 and TRBJ1-5, the complete variable domain is DVKVTQSSRYLVKRTGEKVFLECVQDMDHENMFWYRQDPGLGLRLIYFSYDVKMKEKGDIPEGYSVSREKKERFSLILESASTNQTSMYLCASSVAGTINQPQHFGDGTRLSIL.

The chain joins TRBV6-2 or TRBV6-3 to TRBJ1-3, with 8 nucleotides matching TRBD1. The germline CDR1 and CDR2 sequences are MNHEY and SVGEGT. V gave up 5 bases and J gave up 4 bases; unmatched junction bases: 7. The CDR3 is 15 amino acids. The CDR3 coding sequence is TGTGCCAGCAGTCGACAGGGGACAACAGGAAACACCATATATTTT. The encoded protein is CASSRQGTTGNTIYF.

This sequence joins TRBV7-9 and TRBJ2-1; 9 positions match TRBD1. The CDR3 is made up of 16 amino acids. The junction had 13 bases not matched to a gene; V was cut back by 6 bases and J by 7 bases. The V gene's germline CDR1 is SEHNR and CDR2 FQNEAQ (reference sequence). CDR3 region: CASRNRAGTGRNEQFF. CDR3 sequence (DNA): TGTGCCAGCAGAAACAGGGCAGGGACAGGGAGAAATGAGCAGTTCTTC.

The sample holds a few counts of this clone. The rearrangement uses TRBV6-5 and TRBJ1-3; 7 bases are a match to TRBD1. CDR3 length: 15 amino acids. V was pared by 7 bases and J by 2 bases, with 8 bases of the junction left unmatched. Germline V gene sequence: CDR1 MNHEY, CDR2 SVGAGI. Here the CDR3 DNA reads TGTGCCAGCAAACAGGGGAGTAGTCCTGGAAACACCATATATTTT. Translated, it gives CASKQGSSPGNTIYF.

The CDR3 bases are TGTGCCAGCAGCGTAGTGGCGTCGGCGGGGGGGAGCACAGATACGCAGTATTTT. This translates into CASSVVASAGGSTDTQYF. The rearrangement joins TRBV9 to TRBJ2-3, with TRBD2 matching over 9 bases. V shed 0 bases, J shed 0 bases, and the junction held 8 bases outside the gene matches. Germline-derived CDR1 and CDR2 are SGDLS and YYNGEE. The CDR3 is made up of 18 amino acids.

V and J are TRBV9 and TRBJ2-7; 7 nucleotides match TRBD2. CDR3 length: 16 residues. Germline trimming cut 3 bases from V and 0 bases from J; bases unmatched to any gene: 9. Germline lookup yields CDR1 SGDLS and CDR2 YYNGEE. For the CDR3, the DNA is TGTGCCAGCAGCGAGGGGAACGGGGGGATCTCCTACGAGCAGTACTTC. Translating gives CASSEGNGGISYEQYF.

The chain links TRBV18 to TRBJ1-2, with 9 bases that match TRBD1. Losses at the gene ends were 5 bases for V and 2 bases for J; bases not matched to a gene: 9. The CDR3 contains 16 residues. Germline CDR1 is KGHSH and CDR2 is LQKENI. The CDR3 nucleotides read TGTGCCAGCTCAGACCGACAGGGGGGGGAAAACTATGGCTACACCTTC. Translated: CASSDRQGGENYGYTF. Together with reference TRBV18 and TRBJ1-2, the CDR3 gives the full variable domain: NAGVMQNPRHLVRRRGQEARLRCSPMKGHSHVYWYRQLPEEGLKFMVYLQKENIIDESGMPKERFSAEFPKEGPSILRIQQVVRGDSAAYFCASSDRQGGENYGYTFGSGTRLTVV.

The J gene is TRBJ1-1, the V gene TRBV28; 8 bases fit TRBD1. CDR3 length: 15 residues. In germline, CDR1 is MDHEN, CDR2 SYDVKM. The V segment lost 1 base and the J segment 7 bases; nucleotides outside the gene matches: 8. The CDR3, as DNA: TGTGCCAGCAGTTTATCAGGGACGGGGACAGGTGAAGCTTTCTTT. Its translation is CASSLSGTGTGEAFF.

The V call is TRBV5-1, the J call TRBJ2-2, with TRBD2 identical over 11 bases. Trimming removed 5 bases from V and 6 bases from J; junction bases left unmatched: 6. From germline, CDR1 is SGHRS and CDR2 YFSETQ. The CDR3 contains 15 residues. The CDR3 nucleotides read TGCGCCAGCAGAATAGCGGGGGGGCCGCCCGGGGAGCTGTTTTTT. Translating it yields CASRIAGGPPGELFF.